The clone carrying this TCR beta chain was seen a few times. Per germline, CDR1 SEHNR and CDR2 FQNEAQ (reference sequence). CDR3 size: 12 residues. The data stem from a study of blood T cells in healthy people across ages. The use of a sample-barcoded 5' primer and a J-beta primer mix characterized a second PCR of roughly 7 to 11 cycles. MiXCR, applied by TCRdb to the 5' RACE reads, yields one record per CDR3 protein. The repertoire has about 650,000 distinct CDR3 sequences, approximately 52% of them found once; the top ten carry roughly 12%. The rearrangement links TRBV7-9 to TRBJ2-5; D gene ambiguous. With the DNA end fitting TRBJ2-7 better, the J assignment may be wrong. Sequenced: blood. This clonotype was sampled from a woman older than 75 in good health. The chain's CDR3 is CASSLGDGEQYF. CDR3 nucleotide sequence: TGTGCCAGCAGCTTAGGAGACGGCGAGCAGTACTTC.